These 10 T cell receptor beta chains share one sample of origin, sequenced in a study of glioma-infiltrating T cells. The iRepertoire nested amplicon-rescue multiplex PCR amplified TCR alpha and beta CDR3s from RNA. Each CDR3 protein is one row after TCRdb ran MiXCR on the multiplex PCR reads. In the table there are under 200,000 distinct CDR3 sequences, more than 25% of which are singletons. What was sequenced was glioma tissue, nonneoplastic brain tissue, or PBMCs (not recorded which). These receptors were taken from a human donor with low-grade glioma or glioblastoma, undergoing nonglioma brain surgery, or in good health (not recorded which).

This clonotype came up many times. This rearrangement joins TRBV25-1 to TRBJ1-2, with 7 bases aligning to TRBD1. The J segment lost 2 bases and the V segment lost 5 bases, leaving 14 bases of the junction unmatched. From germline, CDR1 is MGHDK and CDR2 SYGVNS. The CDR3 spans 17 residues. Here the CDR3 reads CASSRRQGSFGNYGYTF. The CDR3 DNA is TGTGCCAGCAGTCGACGACAGGGTTCATTCGGAAACTATGGCTACACCTTC.

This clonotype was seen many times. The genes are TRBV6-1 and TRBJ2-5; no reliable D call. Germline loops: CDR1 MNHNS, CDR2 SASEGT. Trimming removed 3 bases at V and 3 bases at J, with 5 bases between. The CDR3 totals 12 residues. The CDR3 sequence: CASSETEETQYF. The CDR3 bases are TGTGCCAGCAGTGAGACGGAAGAGACCCAGTACTTC.

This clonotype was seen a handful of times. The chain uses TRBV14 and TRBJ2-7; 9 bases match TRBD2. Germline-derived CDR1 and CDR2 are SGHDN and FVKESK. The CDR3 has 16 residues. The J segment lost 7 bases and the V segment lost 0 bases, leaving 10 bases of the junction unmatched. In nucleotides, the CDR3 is TGTGCCAGCAGCCAAGAGGGAGTGAGCGGGAGGCGGGAGCAGTACTTC. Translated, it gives CASSQEGVSGRREQYF. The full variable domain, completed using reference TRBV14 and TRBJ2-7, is EAGVTQFPSHSVIEKGQTVTLRCDPISGHDNLYWYRRVMGKEIKFLLHFVKESKQDESGMPNNRFLAERTGGTYSTLKVQPAELEDSGVYFCASSQEGVSGRREQYFGPGTRLTVT.

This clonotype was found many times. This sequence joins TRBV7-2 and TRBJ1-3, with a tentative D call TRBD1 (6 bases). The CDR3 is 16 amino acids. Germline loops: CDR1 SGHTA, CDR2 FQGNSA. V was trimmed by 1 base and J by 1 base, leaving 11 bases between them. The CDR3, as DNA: TGTGCCAGCAGCTTAGTCGGCCAGGGGTCTGGAAACACCATATATTTT. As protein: CASSLVGQGSGNTIYF.

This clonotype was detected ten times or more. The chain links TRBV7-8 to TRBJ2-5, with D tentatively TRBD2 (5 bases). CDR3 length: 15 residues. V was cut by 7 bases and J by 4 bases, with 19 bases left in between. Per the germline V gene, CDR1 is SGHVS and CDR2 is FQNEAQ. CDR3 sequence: CASNTYGEGRETQYF. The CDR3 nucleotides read TGTGCCAGCAACACGTACGGGGAAGGGAGAGAGACCCAGTACTTC.

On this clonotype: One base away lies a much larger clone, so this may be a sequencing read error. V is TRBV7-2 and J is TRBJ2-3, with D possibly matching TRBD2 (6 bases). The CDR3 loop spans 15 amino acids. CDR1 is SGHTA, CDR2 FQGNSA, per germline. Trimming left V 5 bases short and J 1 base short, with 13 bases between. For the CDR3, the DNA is TGTGCCAGCAGCCCATGGCGGGGTGGCACAGATACGCAGTATTTT. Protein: CASSPWRGGTDTQYF.

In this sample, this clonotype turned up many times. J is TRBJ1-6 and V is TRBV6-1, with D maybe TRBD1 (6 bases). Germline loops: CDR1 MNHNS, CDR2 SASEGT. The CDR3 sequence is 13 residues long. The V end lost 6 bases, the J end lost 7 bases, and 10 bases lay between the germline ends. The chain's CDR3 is CASRQGGNSPLHF. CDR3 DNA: TGTGCCAGCAGACAGGGTGGCAATTCACCCCTCCACTTT.

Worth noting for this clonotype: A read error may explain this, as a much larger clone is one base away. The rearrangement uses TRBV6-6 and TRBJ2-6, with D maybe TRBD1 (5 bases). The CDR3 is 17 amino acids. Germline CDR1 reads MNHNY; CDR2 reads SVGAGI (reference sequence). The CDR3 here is CASSYSSPSSGAKVLTF. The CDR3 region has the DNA TGTGCCAGCAGTTACTCATCACCCAGCTCTGGGGCCAAAGTCCTGACTTTC.

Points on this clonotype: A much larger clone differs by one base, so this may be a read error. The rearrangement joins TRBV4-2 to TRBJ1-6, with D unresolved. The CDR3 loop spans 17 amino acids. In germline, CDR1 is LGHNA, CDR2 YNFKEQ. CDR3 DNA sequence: TGTGCCAGCAGCCAAGACCCAGGCGGATATATGAATTCACACCTCCACTTT. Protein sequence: CASSQDPGGYMNSHLHF.

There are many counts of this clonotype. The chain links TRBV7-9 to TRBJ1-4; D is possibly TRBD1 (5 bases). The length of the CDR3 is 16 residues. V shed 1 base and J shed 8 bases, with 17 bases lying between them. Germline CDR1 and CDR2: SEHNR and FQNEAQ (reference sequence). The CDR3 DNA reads TGTGCCAGCAGCTTAGTTCAGGGCCTCCCAGACGAAAAACTGTTTTTT. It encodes CASSLVQGLPDEKLFF.